The following is a T cell receptor beta chain sequence with its context. Its target is not known. These data belong to a study of blood T cells in healthy people across ages. Findings and caveats of the study: Older age coincided with a roughly linear decline in TCR beta diversity per million T cells. Possibly, changes in expanded clonotypes were confounded because donor CMV status was unknown.

The CDR3 covers 16 residues. Germline CDR1 MNHEY, CDR2 SMNVEV (reference sequence). Germline trimming cut 10 bases from V and 4 bases from J; bases unmatched to any gene: 8. Next came a second PCR, run for 7 to 11 cycles, which used a sample-barcoded 5' primer along with a J-beta primer mix. Through a template-switch adaptor with 12 random nucleotides, each cDNA molecule received a tag. In TCRdb, the 5' RACE reads were re-called with MiXCR into one record per CDR3 protein. The table lists around 1.5 million distinct CDR3 sequences, 35% to 45% of them singletons. The sample was blood. The chain recombines TRBV27 with TRBJ2-2, with 14 bases that match TRBD2. The sequence derives from a woman between 18 and 30 years old in good health. CDR3 residues: CATIGLAGGGTGELFF. CDR3 sequence (DNA): TGTGCCACCATCGGACTAGCGGGGGGAGGCACCGGGGAGCTGTTTTTT.